Presented here are 9 T cell receptor beta chains from one specimen sequenced in a study of blood T cell repertoires in COVID-19. Sequencing used immunoSEQ multiplex PCR; TCRdb keeps in-frame clones, though not all of them. The sample yields over 250,000 clones, 83% seen once. Source material: peripheral blood. The receptors stem from a woman aged 45-59 years who had recovered from COVID-19.

This clone occurred a few times. V gene TRBV28 combines with J gene TRBJ1-1; weak D call: TRBD1 (5 bases). Germline CDR1 and CDR2: MDHEN and SYDVKM. V was clipped by 11 bases and J by 0 bases, with 13 bases between them. The CDR3 contains 13 residues. DNA of the CDR3: TGTGCCGTCTGGGGCATAATGAACACTGAAGCTTTCTTT. This translates into CAVWGIMNTEAFF.

This clone was seen a single time. V is TRBV5-1 and J is TRBJ1-2; unclear D gene. The CDR3 contains 14 residues. Germline CDR1 reads SGHRS; CDR2 reads YFSETQ. Between the trimmed V and J ends, which lost 0 bases and 1 base, there was a span of 7 bases. CDR3 loop: CASSLERGNYGYTF. CDR3 coding DNA: TGCGCCAGCAGCTTGGAACGGGGTAACTATGGCTACACCTTC.

This chain links TRBV15 with TRBJ1-4, with D perhaps matching TRBD1 (6 bases). This CDR3 region has 18 residues. Trimming shortened V by 1 base and J by 0 bases, and 15 bases separated the two germline ends. Germline loops: CDR1 LNHNV, CDR2 YYDKDF (reference sequence). For the CDR3, the DNA is TGTGCCACCAGCAGAGGACAGGCAGGGTTCGCAACTAATGAAAAACTGTTTTTT. Amino acids: CATSRGQAGFATNEKLFF.

This sequence joins TRBV28 and TRBJ2-7; tentative D call: TRBD2 (5 bases). Looked up from germline, CDR1 is MDHEN and CDR2 is SYDVKM. V was clipped by 4 bases and J by 2 bases, with 18 bases between them. The CDR3 is 16 residues long. CDR3 coding DNA: TGTGCCAGCAGTTCGGGGAAATTTGGCCAAACCTACGAGCAGTACTTC. Its translation: CASSSGKFGQTYEQYF.

This chain joins TRBV7-9 and TRBJ1-2; D remains unclear. The CDR3 is 15 residues long. CDR1 is SEHNR and CDR2 is FQNEAQ in the germline V gene (reference sequence). V lost 1 base and J 7 bases, leaving 16 bases between the germline ends. The CDR3, as DNA: TGTGCCAGCAGCTTAGTCGGGCTTGAGGGAAGTGGCTACACCTTC. Residues: CASSLVGLEGSGYTF.

This clone was detected once. The chain recombines TRBV7-2 with TRBJ1-2; 10 bases align to TRBD1. This CDR3 has 14 residues. Looked up from germline, CDR1 is SGHTA and CDR2 is FQGNSA. J lost 4 bases, V lost 5 bases, and 4 bases had no gene match. Written as DNA, the CDR3 is TGTGCCAGCAGCCCAGGACAGGGGGGCTATGGCTACACCTTC. Translating gives CASSPGQGGYGYTF. The full variable domain, in which reference TRBV7-2 and TRBJ1-2 provide the parts outside the CDR3, is GAGVSQSPSNKVTEKGKDVELRCDPISGHTALYWYRQSLGQGLEFLIYFQGNSAPDKSGLPSDRFSAERTGGSVSTLTIQRTQQEDSAVYLCASSPGQGGYGYTFGSGTRLTVV.

As to this clone: Other DNA sequences in the same sample also yield this CDR3. V is TRBV11-2 and J is TRBJ2-7, with D unclear. Trimming took off 5 bases at V and 0 bases at J, with 5 bases between the two ends. There are 12 residues in the CDR3. The germline CDR1 and CDR2 sequences are SGHAT and FQNNGV. The CDR3 DNA reads as TGTGCCAGCAGCCTGAGCTCCTACGAGCAGTACTTC. Protein sequence: CASSLSSYEQYF.

The rearrangement joins TRBV9 to TRBJ1-1; D is uncertain. Germline CDR1 and CDR2: SGDLS and YYNGEE. The V gene lost 3 bases and the J gene lost 4 bases, with 13 bases spanning the gap. This CDR3 is 14 amino acids long. The CDR3 is CASSASGSGTEAFF. CDR3 sequence (DNA): TGTGCCAGCAGCGCCTCGGGGAGCGGCACTGAAGCTTTCTTT.

The V gene is TRBV18, the J gene TRBJ2-1, with D possibly TRBD2 on 5 matching bases. This CDR3 region has 16 residues. The germline gives CDR1 KGHSH, CDR2 LQKENI. Trimming cost V 0 bases and J 1 base, with 10 bases left between them. DNA of the CDR3: TGTGCCAGCTCACCACCCTTGGAGGTTTCCTACAATGAGCAGTTCTTC. This gives the protein CASSPPLEVSYNEQFF.